This TCR beta chain was observed in a study of blood T cells in healthy people across ages. Study-level results: There were more naive CD4+ cells and higher diversity in long-lived donors than in aged donors. Conclusively comparing naive with antigen-experienced cells was impossible with unsorted PBMCs.

Each donor was a healthy Caucasian individual from Russia, aged roughly 6 to 100. CDR3 length equals 16 residues. CDR1 and CDR2 (germline): SGHRS, YFSETQ. Trimming at V came to 3 bases and at J to 4 bases, leaving 5 bases not matched to a gene. In the case of this clonotype: No antigen is known for it.

The use of a sample-barcoded 5' primer and a J-beta primer mix characterized a second PCR of about 6 to 12 cycles. Through a template-switch adaptor with 12 random nucleotides, each cDNA molecule received a tag. Each CDR3 protein gets one entry after TCRdb re-called the 5' RACE reads with MiXCR. The sample holds around 690,000 distinct CDR3 sequences, roughly 58% seen once. V and J are TRBV5-1 and TRBJ2-5; 14 bases agree with TRBD2. This clonotype originated in a man aged 55 to 69 in good health. Sequenced material: blood. CDR3 nucleotides: TGCGCCAGCAGCTCCGGACTAGCGGGGGGTATAGAGACCCAGTACTTC. Its protein is CASSSGLAGGIETQYF. The complete variable domain, with remaining parts taken from reference TRBV5-1 and TRBJ2-5, reads KAGVTQTPRYLIKTRGQQVTLSCSPISGHRSVSWYQQTPGQGLQFLFEYFSETQRNKGNFPGRFSGRQFSNSRSEMNVSTLELGDSALYLCASSSGLAGGIETQYFGPGTRLLVL.